The 26 T cell receptor beta chains in this list originate from one sample, sequenced in a study of Ad26.COV2.S vaccination and SARS-CoV-2 variants. Stated treatment: around 19 received Ad26.COV2.S at low or high dose, single or two shots; several received placebo; per-sample allocation not given. Day 63 following the first vaccine or placebo injection was when the samples were taken. The repertoire was sequenced with immunoSEQ multiplex PCR; TCRdb's copy has only in-frame clones and lacks some. The profile shows roughly 300,000 clones, about 85% of them singletons. The sequenced sample was peripheral blood, obtained in a trial of Ad26.COV2.S vaccine versus placebo. The origin of the receptors is a person between 18 and 65 years old who received the Ad26.COV2.S COVID-19 vaccine or a placebo.

This clone was picked up many times. This same CDR3 is encoded by further DNA sequences in the sample. V usage is TRBV18 and J usage is TRBJ2-1; D is unresolved. The CDR3 is 12 amino acids. Germline CDR1 and CDR2: KGHSH and LQKENI. Trimming cost V 0 bases and J 7 bases, with 4 bases left between them. CDR3 nucleotides: TGTGCCAGCTCACCACCCTCTAATGAGCAGTTCTTC. Translated: CASSPPSNEQFF.

The J gene is TRBJ2-7, the V gene TRBV13; 9 nucleotides match TRBD1. This CDR3 region has 14 residues. The V gene end was trimmed by 5 bases and the J gene end by 7 bases; junction bases not matched to a gene: 9. Germline V gene sequence: CDR1 PRHDT, CDR2 FYEKMQ (reference sequence). In DNA, the CDR3 is TGTGCCAGCAGCATTATGACAGGGGGAGTTGAGCAGTACTTC. Its translation is CASSIMTGGVEQYF.

This clone has just a few counts. The rearrangement joins TRBV5-1 to TRBJ2-7; 7 nucleotides agree with TRBD2. V dropped 0 bases and J dropped 3; count of bases not matched to a gene: 12. Germline lookup yields CDR1 SGHRS and CDR2 YFSETQ. This CDR3 is 17 amino acids long. This chain's CDR3 is CASSLGPLRERGYEQYF. CDR3 nucleotide sequence: TGCGCCAGCAGCTTGGGCCCCCTGCGGGAGAGAGGCTACGAGCAGTACTTC.

This clone turned up a few times. The rearrangement joins TRBV19 to TRBJ1-1, with 9 positions matching TRBD1. The CDR3 has 13 amino acids. Germline lookup yields CDR1 LNHDA and CDR2 SQIVND (reference sequence). The ends lost 4 bases at V and 3 bases at J; junction bases unmatched: 0. CDR3 loop: CASSRQGDTEAFF. The CDR3 DNA is TGTGCCAGTAGTAGACAGGGGGACACTGAAGCTTTCTTT. The whole variable domain, filled in from reference TRBV19 and TRBJ1-1, reads DGGITQSPKYLFRKEGQNVTLSCEQNLNHDAMYWYRQDPGQGLRLIYYSQIVNDFQKGDIAEGYSVSREKKESFPLTVTSAQKNPTAFYLCASSRQGDTEAFFGQGTRLTVV.

This clone was recorded a few times. This chain links TRBV29-1 with TRBJ1-5, with TRBD1 matching 8 bases. Germline CDR1 reads SQVTM; CDR2 reads ANQGSEA. V lost 7 bases, J lost 12 bases, and 8 bases stayed unmatched. This CDR3 contains 11 residues. This chain's CDR3 is CSAADRGLQHF. CDR3 DNA sequence: TGCAGCGCCGCCGACAGGGGCCTCCAGCATTTT.

This clone was observed a single time. The V call is TRBV4-2, the J call TRBJ2-2; 12 positions agree with TRBD1. J was trimmed by 0 bases and V by 1 base; bases with no gene match: 12. Germline V gene lookup returns CDR1 LGHNA and CDR2 YNFKEQ. CDR3 size: 21 residues. The CDR3 DNA follows: TGTGCCAGCAGCCAAGGGACCGGGACAGGGGGCTTCTCGGCGAACACCGGGGAGCTGTTTTTT. As protein: CASSQGTGTGGFSANTGELFF.

The chain is built from TRBV3-1 (or the pseudogene TRBV3-2) and TRBJ2-7; 12 bases are a match to TRBD2. CDR1 LGHDT and CDR2 YNNKEL come from the germline V gene (reference sequence). The trim removed 1 base at V and 2 bases at J, leaving 0 bases unmatched. The CDR3 runs to 15 residues. Here the CDR3 DNA reads TGTGCCAGCAGCCAAGGACTAGCGGGAGCCTACGAGCAGTACTTC. Translating it yields CASSQGLAGAYEQYF.

This chain connects TRBV5-5 to TRBJ2-5; 8 positions agree with TRBD1. Germline loops: CDR1 SGHKS, CDR2 YYEKEE (reference sequence). Losses at the gene ends were 5 bases for V and 1 base for J; bases not matched to a gene: 4. This CDR3 spans 14 amino acids. CDR3 loop: CASSLTGAQETQYF. In nucleotides, the CDR3 is TGTGCCAGCAGTTTGACAGGGGCCCAAGAGACCCAGTACTTC.

The V and J genes are TRBV5-5 and TRBJ1-1; tentatively, D is TRBD1 (6 bases). In germline, CDR1 is SGHKS, CDR2 YYEKEE (reference sequence). V was trimmed by 1 base and J by 5 bases, leaving 12 bases between them. The CDR3 consists of 14 residues. The CDR3 is CASSLTGIKTEAFF. The CDR3 DNA reads as TGTGCCAGCAGCTTGACAGGGATTAAGACTGAAGCTTTCTTT. The full variable domain, completed using reference TRBV5-5 and TRBJ1-1, is DAGVTQSPTHLIKTRGQQVTLRCSPISGHKSVSWYQQVLGQGPQFIFQYYEKEERGRGNFPDRFSARQFPNYSSELNVNALLLGDSALYLCASSLTGIKTEAFFGQGTRLTVV.

V usage is TRBV11-3 and J usage is TRBJ2-3; 8 bases match TRBD2. V was pared by 5 bases and J by 1 base, with 14 bases of the junction left unmatched. Germline values: CDR1 SGHNT, CDR2 YENEEA. The CDR3 is 18 residues long. CDR3 region: CASSPSWGGSGGTDTQYF. Written as DNA, the CDR3 is TGTGCCAGCAGCCCCTCATGGGGTGGTAGCGGGGGCACAGATACGCAGTATTTT.

This chain links TRBV7-2 with TRBJ2-3; the D gene could be TRBD1 or TRBD2 (7 bases each). The ends were cut back, 5 bases at V and 5 bases at J, with 11 bases in the middle. This CDR3 region has 13 residues. Germline CDR1 and CDR2: SGHTA and FQGNSA. DNA for the CDR3: TGTGCCAGCAGCCAGGGGGAGGGAGATACGCAGTATTTT. Its protein is CASSQGEGDTQYF.

The V gene is TRBV27, the J gene TRBJ2-3, with 10 bases that match TRBD1. The germline CDR1 and CDR2 sequences are MNHEY and SMNVEV (reference sequence). The junction had 8 bases not matched to a gene; V was cut back by 5 bases and J by 6 bases. The CDR3 extends over 15 amino acids. The chain's CDR3 is CASSDRGRPRDTQYF. CDR3 sequence (DNA): TGTGCCAGCAGTGACAGGGGGCGACCTAGGGATACGCAGTATTTT.

The J gene is TRBJ2-3, the V gene TRBV7-3, with a tentative D call TRBD2 (6 bases). Looked up from germline, CDR1 is SGHTA and CDR2 is FQGTGA. The CDR3 spans 16 residues. V dropped 0 bases and J dropped 3 bases, with 13 bases sitting between them. CDR3 bases: TGTGCCAGCAGCTTAACTGCCGCGGGGATGACAGATACGCAGTATTTT. Amino acids: CASSLTAAGMTDTQYF.

This sequence joins TRBV7-2 and TRBJ1-1; D is possibly TRBD1 (5 bases). CDR1 is SGHTA, CDR2 FQGNSA, per germline. Trimming left V 8 bases short and J 1 base short, with 14 bases between. The CDR3 runs 14 residues. CDR3 in amino acids: CASALVGGNTEAFF. For the CDR3, the DNA is TGTGCCAGCGCTCTCGTGGGGGGGAACACTGAAGCTTTCTTT. Using reference TRBV7-2 and TRBJ1-1 for the parts outside the CDR3, the full variable domain is GAGVSQSPSNKVTEKGKDVELRCDPISGHTALYWYRQSLGQGLEFLIYFQGNSAPDKSGLPSDRFSAERTGGSVSTLTIQRTQQEDSAVYLCASALVGGNTEAFFGQGTRLTVV.

The J gene is TRBJ1-1, the V gene TRBV15; the match to TRBD1 covers 7 bases. CDR1 is LNHNV, CDR2 YYDKDF, per germline (reference sequence). The junction had 10 bases not matched to a gene; V was cut back by 5 bases and J by 4 bases. The CDR3 length is 15 residues. The CDR3 loop reads CATSRRQSGGTEAFF. For the CDR3, the DNA is TGTGCCACCAGCCGCCGTCAGTCAGGGGGCACTGAAGCTTTCTTT.

V is TRBV5-8 and J is TRBJ2-3, with a tentative D call TRBD2 (7 bases). Germline V lookup: CDR1 SGHTS, CDR2 YDEGEE. The CDR3 runs 15 residues. Trimming cost V 2 bases and J 4 bases, with 14 bases left between them. DNA for the CDR3: TGTGCCAGCAGCTTCGAGGGAGGGGGATCAGATACGCAGTATTTT. Translation gives CASSFEGGGSDTQYF.

This chain uses TRBV19 with TRBJ1-6; TRBD1 is a possible D gene (5 bases). Germline values: CDR1 LNHDA, CDR2 SQIVND (reference sequence). The CDR3 spans 15 residues. V lost 5 bases and J lost 7, with 15 bases in between. CDR3 sequence: CASSPPGPPNSPLHF. The CDR3 nucleotides are TGTGCCAGTAGTCCCCCGGGACCGCCAAATTCACCCCTCCACTTT. The full variable domain, its missing parts supplied by reference TRBV19 and TRBJ1-6, is DGGITQSPKYLFRKEGQNVTLSCEQNLNHDAMYWYRQDPGQGLRLIYYSQIVNDFQKGDIAEGYSVSREKKESFPLTVTSAQKNPTAFYLCASSPPGPPNSPLHFGNGTRLTVT.

This clone was detected a few times. The gene calls are TRBV5-3 and TRBJ2-1, with TRBD1 identical over 9 bases. TRBV5-3 is flagged as an ORF with uncertain function. With V trimmed by 0 bases and J by 1 base, 11 bases remained unmatched. This CDR3 has 19 amino acids. This chain's CDR3 is CARSLVGQGILRSYNEQFF. CDR3 DNA: TGTGCCAGAAGCTTGGTTGGACAGGGGATACTAAGGTCCTACAATGAGCAGTTCTTC.

The CDR3 sequence: CASSIGGSHEAFF. The CDR3, as DNA: TGTGCCAGTAGTATAGGGGGCTCGCATGAAGCTTTCTTT. The rearrangement links TRBV19 to TRBJ1-1; a possible D gene is TRBD1 (5 bases). The V and J ends lost 1 base and 7 bases respectively, with 10 bases between them. The CDR3 extends over 13 amino acids. Per the germline V gene, CDR1 is LNHDA and CDR2 is SQIVND (reference sequence).

The chain carries TRBV30 and TRBJ2-1; either TRBD1 or TRBD2 may supply D (5 bases each). The V end was cut by 0 bases, the J end by 5 bases, with 14 bases between. Germline V lookup: CDR1 GTSNPN, CDR2 SVGIG (reference sequence). The CDR3 sequence is 15 residues long. CDR3 residues: CAWSVFGGRNNEQFF. CDR3 nucleotide sequence: TGTGCCTGGAGTGTATTTGGGGGAAGGAACAATGAGCAGTTCTTC. Complete variable domain (other parts from reference TRBV30 and TRBJ2-1): SQTIHQWPATLVQPVGSPLSLECTVEGTSNPNLYWYRQAAGRGLQLLFYSVGIGQISSEVPQNLSASRPQDRQFILSSKKLLLSDSGFYLCAWSVFGGRNNEQFFGPGTRLTVL.

J is TRBJ1-5 and V is TRBV28; D remains ambiguous. Trimming took 7 bases from V and 5 from J, leaving 18 bases between them. The length of the CDR3 is 15 residues. CDR1 MDHEN and CDR2 SYDVKM come from the germline V gene. CDR3 coding DNA: TGTGCCAGCACTACGGGCCCTAGTATCGATCAGCCCCAGCATTTT. Translation: CASTTGPSIDQPQHF.

The J gene is TRBJ1-5, the V gene TRBV5-1, with no clear D. V was trimmed by 0 bases and J by 2 bases, leaving 9 bases between them. The germline V gene encodes CDR1 SGHRS and CDR2 YFSETQ. The CDR3 length is 15 residues. The CDR3 spells CASSLEGSRNQPQHF. The CDR3 DNA sequence: TGCGCCAGCAGCTTGGAGGGCTCGCGCAATCAGCCCCAGCATTTT. The complete variable domain, with remaining parts taken from reference TRBV5-1 and TRBJ1-5, reads KAGVTQTPRYLIKTRGQQVTLSCSPISGHRSVSWYQQTPGQGLQFLFEYFSETQRNKGNFPGRFSGRQFSNSRSEMNVSTLELGDSALYLCASSLEGSRNQPQHFGDGTRLSIL.

The chain employs TRBV19 and TRBJ1-1; TRBD1 matches 9 bases. The CDR3 has 17 amino acids. Germline assignment: CDR1 LNHDA and CDR2 SQIVND (reference sequence). Trimming took 5 bases from V and 6 from J; bases not matched to a gene: 16. The CDR3 loop is CASSAQQGANRAAEAFF. The CDR3 DNA reads TGTGCCAGTAGTGCTCAACAGGGGGCAAACCGCGCGGCTGAAGCTTTCTTT.

The J gene is TRBJ1-5, the V gene TRBV7-8; D may be TRBD1 (5 bases). Germline V gene lookup returns CDR1 SGHVS and CDR2 FQNEAQ. V was shortened by 2 bases and J by 2 bases, with 10 bases between the two germline ends. The CDR3 spans 15 residues. The CDR3 here is CASSLWQGGNQPQHF. DNA of the CDR3: TGTGCCAGCAGCTTATGGCAGGGTGGCAATCAGCCCCAGCATTTT.

The genes are TRBV18 and TRBJ2-2, with D hard to call. The germline CDR1 and CDR2 sequences are KGHSH and LQKENI. Trimming pared 3 bases from V and 7 bases from J, leaving 12 bases between. The CDR3 sequence is 14 residues long. CDR3 residues: CASSPGSALGELFF. The CDR3 nucleotides are TGTGCCAGCTCACCCGGGTCCGCTCTCGGGGAGCTGTTTTTT.

The rearrangement links TRBV4-3 to TRBJ1-1; 10 bases are a match to TRBD1. The V segment lost 0 bases and the J segment 3 bases; nucleotides outside the gene matches: 10. The CDR3 loop spans 18 amino acids. Germline V gene sequence: CDR1 LGHNA, CDR2 YSLEER. This CDR3 is CASSQDLIRTGGYTEAFF. CDR3 bases: TGCGCCAGCAGCCAAGATCTAATTAGGACAGGGGGATACACTGAAGCTTTCTTT.